The 17 T cell receptor beta chains reported below all come from one sample, sequenced in a study of shared T cell receptors in the human thymus (dated by TCRdb to about 2021). Preparation of the library involved the immunoSEQ multiplex PCR assay. This is the immuneACCESS table as TCRdb keeps it, with only in-frame sequences that have V and J called. A part of the clones is gone; compared with another copy, unresolved V genes explain less than half, and the rest is unexplained. For this sample there are approximately 660,000 clones; approximately 87% appear just once. The ten most abundant clones make up about 0.01% of the sample. This sample was also put to use in a study of human thymus T cells.

Sequenced input: thymocytes. The receptors were gathered from a boy in the first two years of life with a congenital heart defect. Donor details come from another sample of the same person, matched by shared clones.

The J gene is TRBJ1-1, the V gene TRBV29-1; D perhaps matches TRBD1 (5 bases). CDR1 and CDR2 from the germline V gene are SQVTM and ANQGSEA. CDR3 length equals 14 residues. Trimming left V 6 bases short and J 5 bases short, with 19 bases between. CDR3 region: CSVLQRDLRTEAFF. The CDR3 DNA sequence: TGCAGCGTCCTACAACGGGACTTAAGGACTGAAGCTTTCTTT.

The J gene is TRBJ2-5, the V gene TRBV5-1, with 10 bases fitting TRBD2. The J call could be wrong; TRBJ2-7 is a better fit for the DNA end. The germline gives CDR1 SGHRS, CDR2 YFSETQ. The CDR3 length is 16 residues. CDR3 sequence reads: CASNSKSGRAYSEQYF. CDR3 bases: TGCGCCAGCAACTCCAAGAGCGGGAGGGCCTATTCCGAGCAGTACTTC.

There are a few counts of this clone. This chain connects TRBV7-8 to TRBJ2-7; 10 bases line up with TRBD2. This CDR3 is 20 amino acids long. CDR1 and CDR2 (germline): SGHVS, FQNEAQ. V trimming: 2 bases; J trimming: 4 bases; junction bases outside the gene matches: 20. CDR3 DNA: TGTGCCAGCAGCTTATGGGTAACGGTCCGAAGGACTAGCGGAGATTACGAGCAGTACTTC. It encodes CASSLWVTVRRTSGDYEQYF.

The chain is built from TRBV7-8 and TRBJ2-7; 9 bases line up with TRBD2. V lost 5 bases to trimming and J lost 10 bases; unmatched junction nucleotides: 15. This CDR3 has 15 residues. Germline V gene lookup returns CDR1 SGHVS and CDR2 FQNEAQ. This CDR3 reads CASSPRLAGWRYQYF. The CDR3 coding sequence is TGTGCCAGCAGCCCTCGCCTAGCGGGGTGGAGATATCAGTACTTC.

The gene calls are TRBV4-3 and TRBJ1-1; D unresolved. Germline assignment: CDR1 LGHNA and CDR2 YSLEER. The CDR3 runs to 15 residues. Trimming left V 1 base short and J 4 bases short, with 13 bases between. The CDR3: CASSQVLQVGTEAFF. The CDR3 DNA follows: TGCGCCAGCAGCCAAGTTCTCCAGGTCGGCACTGAAGCTTTCTTT.

The CDR3 here is CASRESQGAMREAFF. The CDR3 nucleotides are TGTGCCAGCCGGGAGTCGCAGGGGGCGATGCGGGAAGCTTTCTTT. The chain links TRBV6-6 to TRBJ1-1; 8 bases line up with TRBD1. Trimming took 8 bases from V and 8 from J; bases not matched to a gene: 16. Germline assignment: CDR1 MNHNY and CDR2 SVGAGI (reference sequence). This CDR3 is built from 15 residues.

V and J are TRBV2 and TRBJ2-5, with TRBD1 as a possible D gene (6 bases). Germline CDR1 reads SNHLY; CDR2 reads FYNNEI. The CDR3 spans 12 residues. Trimming cost V 6 bases and J 5 bases, with 10 bases left between them. The CDR3 region has the DNA TGTGCCAGCAGGCCAGGGGAGGAGACCCAGTACTTC. Its protein is CASRPGEETQYF.

This rearrangement joins TRBV4-2 to TRBJ2-1; TRBD1 matches 8 bases. This CDR3 has 15 amino acids. V was clipped by 4 bases and J by 1 base; unmatched bases: 3. Looked up from germline, CDR1 is LGHNA and CDR2 is YNFKEQ. The CDR3 sequence is CASSRTGRSYNEQFF. In DNA, the CDR3 is TGTGCCAGCAGCCGGACAGGGCGATCCTACAATGAGCAGTTCTTC.

This chain uses TRBV27 with TRBJ2-5; 9 nucleotides match TRBD1. V lost 4 bases and J lost 5; bases outside the gene matches: 5. There are 14 residues in the CDR3. The germline gives CDR1 MNHEY, CDR2 SMNVEV (reference sequence). The CDR3 DNA reads as TGTGCCAGCAGTTACAGGGGGCGCGTGGAGACCCAGTACTTC. The encoded protein is CASSYRGRVETQYF.

This chain uses TRBV23-1 with TRBJ2-3, with TRBD2 matching 10 bases. TRBV23-1 is given ORF status, its function remaining uncertain. The trim removed 4 bases at V and 9 bases at J, leaving 7 bases unmatched. The CDR3 is 14 residues long. The CDR3 DNA reads as TGCGCCAGCAGTCCCCTAGCGGGAGTTAAGACGCAGTATTTT. Encoded protein: CASSPLAGVKTQYF.

This chain connects TRBV7-6 to TRBJ2-1; the match to TRBD2 covers 9 bases. Germline V gives CDR1 SGHVS, CDR2 FNYEAQ. After removal of 1 base from V and 4 bases from J, the junction contained 8 bases not matched to a gene. The CDR3 totals 17 residues. CDR3 region: CASSLVGGRGKYNEQFF. The CDR3 DNA follows: TGTGCCAGCAGCTTAGTGGGCGGGAGGGGAAAGTACAATGAGCAGTTCTTC.

This clone turned up a few times. The chain uses TRBV10-3 and TRBJ2-3, with a possible D match to TRBD1 (5 bases). CDR1 is ENHRY and CDR2 is SYGVKD in the germline V gene. Deletions cut 8 bases from V and 0 bases from J, with 12 bases between. The CDR3 spans 14 residues. The CDR3 DNA sequence: TGTGCCATCGGATACAGGAAAAGCACAGATACGCAGTATTTT. Translated, it gives CAIGYRKSTDTQYF.

The chain employs TRBV6-5 and TRBJ2-7, with no clear D. The V gene's germline CDR1 is MNHEY and CDR2 SVGAGI. CDR3 length: 14 amino acids. The V end lost 0 bases, the J end lost 0 bases, and 6 bases lay between the germline ends. The CDR3 nucleotides are TGTGCCAGCAGTTACTCGACACGCTCCTACGAGCAGTACTTC. Translating gives CASSYSTRSYEQYF.

The count of this clone is one. This sample also contains other DNA sequences that code for the same CDR3. The chain carries TRBV29-1 and TRBJ2-5, with TRBD2 matching 13 bases. The V gene's germline CDR1 is SQVTM and CDR2 ANQGSEA. Germline trimming cut 3 bases from V and 0 bases from J; bases unmatched to any gene: 7. This CDR3 has 17 amino acids. The CDR3 bases are TGCAGCGTTGAGGGCACTAGCGGGAGGGAGTACCAAGAGACCCAGTACTTC. Its translation is CSVEGTSGREYQETQYF.

V usage is TRBV6-5 and J usage is TRBJ2-4; 10 bases are a match to TRBD1. This CDR3 comprises 16 residues. V was clipped by 0 bases and J by 4 bases; unmatched bases: 3. Germline CDR1 reads MNHEY; CDR2 reads SVGAGI. This CDR3 reads CASSYSGQGGKNIQYF. The CDR3 region has the DNA TGTGCCAGCAGTTACTCCGGACAGGGGGGGAAAAACATTCAGTACTTC.

The chain has TRBV14 and TRBJ2-7, with TRBD2 identical over 8 bases. There are 16 residues in the CDR3. V trimming: 4 bases; J trimming: 5 bases; junction bases outside the gene matches: 13. Germline values: CDR1 SGHDN, CDR2 FVKESK. The CDR3, as DNA: TGTGCCAGCAGCCCCTCAGGGAGCGGGAGAGGAGACGAGCAGTACTTC. Protein product: CASSPSGSGRGDEQYF. Together with reference TRBV14 and TRBJ2-7, the CDR3 gives the full variable domain: EAGVTQFPSHSVIEKGQTVTLRCDPISGHDNLYWYRRVMGKEIKFLLHFVKESKQDESGMPNNRFLAERTGGTYSTLKVQPAELEDSGVYFCASSPSGSGRGDEQYFGPGTRLTVT.

The gene calls are TRBV6-5 and TRBJ1-5; D is uncertain. This CDR3 contains 13 residues. Trimming cost V 6 bases and J 4 bases, with 10 bases left between them. The V gene's germline CDR1 is MNHEY and CDR2 SVGAGI. CDR3 bases: TGTGCCAGCAGGGCCTCGCCTAATCAGCCCCAGCATTTT. Its translation is CASRASPNQPQHF.